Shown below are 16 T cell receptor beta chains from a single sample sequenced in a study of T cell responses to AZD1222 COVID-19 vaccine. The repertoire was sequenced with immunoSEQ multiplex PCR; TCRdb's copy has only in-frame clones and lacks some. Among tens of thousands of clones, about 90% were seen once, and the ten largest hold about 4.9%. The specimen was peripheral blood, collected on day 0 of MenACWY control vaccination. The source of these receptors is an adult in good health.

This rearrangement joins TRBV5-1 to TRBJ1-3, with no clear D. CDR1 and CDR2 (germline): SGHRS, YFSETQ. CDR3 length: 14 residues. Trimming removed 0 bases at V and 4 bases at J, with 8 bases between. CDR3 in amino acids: CASSLGDVGNTIYF. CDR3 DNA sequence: TGCGCCAGCAGCTTGGGAGACGTAGGAAACACCATATATTTT. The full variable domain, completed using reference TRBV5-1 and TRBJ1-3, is KAGVTQTPRYLIKTRGQQVTLSCSPISGHRSVSWYQQTPGQGLQFLFEYFSETQRNKGNFPGRFSGRQFSNSRSEMNVSTLELGDSALYLCASSLGDVGNTIYFGEGSWLTVV.

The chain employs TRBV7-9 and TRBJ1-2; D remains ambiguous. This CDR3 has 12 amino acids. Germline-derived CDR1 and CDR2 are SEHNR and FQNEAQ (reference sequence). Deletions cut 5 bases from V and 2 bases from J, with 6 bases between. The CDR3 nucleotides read TGTGCCAGCAGCAGGGAAAACTATGGCTACACCTTC. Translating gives CASSRENYGYTF.

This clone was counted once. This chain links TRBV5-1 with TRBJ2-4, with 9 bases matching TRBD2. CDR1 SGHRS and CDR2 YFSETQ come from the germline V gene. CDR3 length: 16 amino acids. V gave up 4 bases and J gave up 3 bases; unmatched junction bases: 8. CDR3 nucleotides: TGCGCCAGCAGCCCAATAGCGGGGGTCGACAAAAACATTCAGTACTTC. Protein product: CASSPIAGVDKNIQYF.

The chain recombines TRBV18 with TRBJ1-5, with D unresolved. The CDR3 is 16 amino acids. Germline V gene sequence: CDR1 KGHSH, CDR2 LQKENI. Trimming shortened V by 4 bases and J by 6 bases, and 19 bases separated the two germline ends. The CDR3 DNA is TGTGCCAGCTCACGGGATATCGACGCGGCGGGTCAGCCCCAGCATTTT. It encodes CASSRDIDAAGQPQHF. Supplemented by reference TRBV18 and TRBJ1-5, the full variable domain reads NAGVMQNPRHLVRRRGQEARLRCSPMKGHSHVYWYRQLPEEGLKFMVYLQKENIIDESGMPKERFSAEFPKEGPSILRIQQVVRGDSAAYFCASSRDIDAAGQPQHFGDGTRLSIL.

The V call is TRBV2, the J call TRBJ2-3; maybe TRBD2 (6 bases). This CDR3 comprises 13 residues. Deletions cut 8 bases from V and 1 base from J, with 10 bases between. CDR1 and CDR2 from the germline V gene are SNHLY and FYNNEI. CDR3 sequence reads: CASVGEGTDTQYF. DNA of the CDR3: TGTGCCAGCGTGGGGGAGGGCACAGATACGCAGTATTTT.

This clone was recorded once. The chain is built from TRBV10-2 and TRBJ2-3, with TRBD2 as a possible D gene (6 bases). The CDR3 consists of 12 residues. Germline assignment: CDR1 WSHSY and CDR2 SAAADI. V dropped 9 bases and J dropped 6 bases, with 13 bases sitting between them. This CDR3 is CASSGAMDTQYF. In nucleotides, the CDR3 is TGCGCCAGTAGCGGAGCCATGGATACGCAGTATTTT.

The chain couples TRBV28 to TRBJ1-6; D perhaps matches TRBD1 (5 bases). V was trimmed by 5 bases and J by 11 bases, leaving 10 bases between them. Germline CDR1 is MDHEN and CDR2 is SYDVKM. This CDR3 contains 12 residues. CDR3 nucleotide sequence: TGTGCCAGCAGTAGGGGCCGGGCACCCCTCCACTTT. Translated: CASSRGRAPLHF.

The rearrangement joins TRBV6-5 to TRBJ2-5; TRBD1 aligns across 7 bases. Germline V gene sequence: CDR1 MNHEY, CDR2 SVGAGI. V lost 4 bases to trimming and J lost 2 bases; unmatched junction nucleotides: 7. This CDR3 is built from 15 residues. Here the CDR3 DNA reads TGTGCCAGCAGTTCCACTACAGGGGAGCAAGAGACCCAGTACTTC. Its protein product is CASSSTTGEQETQYF.

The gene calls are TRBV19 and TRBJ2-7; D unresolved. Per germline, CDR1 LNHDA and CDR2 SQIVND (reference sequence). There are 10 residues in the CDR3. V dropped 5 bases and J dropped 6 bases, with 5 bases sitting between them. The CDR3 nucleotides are TGTGCCAGTAGTCCCCCCGAGCAGTACTTC. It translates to CASSPPEQYF.

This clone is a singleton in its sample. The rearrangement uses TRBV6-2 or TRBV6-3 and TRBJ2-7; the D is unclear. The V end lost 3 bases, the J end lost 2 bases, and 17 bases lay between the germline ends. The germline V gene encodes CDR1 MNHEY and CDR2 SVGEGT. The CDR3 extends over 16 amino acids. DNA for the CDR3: TGTGCCAGCAGTTATCAGATCACCAACCCAACCTACGAGCAGTACTTC. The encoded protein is CASSYQITNPTYEQYF.

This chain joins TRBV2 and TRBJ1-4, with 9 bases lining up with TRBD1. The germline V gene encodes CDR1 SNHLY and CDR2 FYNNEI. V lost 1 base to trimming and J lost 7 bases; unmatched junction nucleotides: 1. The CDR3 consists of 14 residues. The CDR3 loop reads CASSEGTGVEKLFF. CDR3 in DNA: TGTGCCAGCAGTGAAGGGACAGGGGTTGAAAAACTGTTTTTT.

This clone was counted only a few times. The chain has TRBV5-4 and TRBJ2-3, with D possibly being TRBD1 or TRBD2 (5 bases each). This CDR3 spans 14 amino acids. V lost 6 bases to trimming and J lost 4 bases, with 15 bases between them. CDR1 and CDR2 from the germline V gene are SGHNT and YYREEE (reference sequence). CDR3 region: CASNPEGIPDTQYF. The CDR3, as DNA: TGTGCCAGCAATCCTGAGGGGATTCCAGATACGCAGTATTTT.

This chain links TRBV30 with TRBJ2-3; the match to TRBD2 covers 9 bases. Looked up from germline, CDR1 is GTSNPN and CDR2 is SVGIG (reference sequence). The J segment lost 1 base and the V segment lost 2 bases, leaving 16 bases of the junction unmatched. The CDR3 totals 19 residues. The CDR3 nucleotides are TGTGCCTGGAGTACCGCGGGAGGGCCTACTGGGCTCGGCACAGATACGCAGTATTTT. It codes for CAWSTAGGPTGLGTDTQYF.

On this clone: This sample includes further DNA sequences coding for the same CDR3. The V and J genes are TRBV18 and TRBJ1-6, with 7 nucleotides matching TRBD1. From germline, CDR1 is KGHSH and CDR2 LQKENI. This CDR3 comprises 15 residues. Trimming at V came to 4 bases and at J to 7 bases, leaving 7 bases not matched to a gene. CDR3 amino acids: CASSLRDSPNSPLHF. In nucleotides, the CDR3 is TGTGCCAGCTCACTAAGGGACAGCCCGAATTCACCCCTCCACTTT.

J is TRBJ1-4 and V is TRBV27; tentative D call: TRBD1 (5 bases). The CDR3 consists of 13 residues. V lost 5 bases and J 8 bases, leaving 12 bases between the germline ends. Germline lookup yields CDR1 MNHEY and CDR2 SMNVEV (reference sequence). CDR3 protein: CASSVGAEEKLFF. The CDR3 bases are TGTGCCAGCAGTGTTGGGGCAGAGGAAAAACTGTTTTTT.

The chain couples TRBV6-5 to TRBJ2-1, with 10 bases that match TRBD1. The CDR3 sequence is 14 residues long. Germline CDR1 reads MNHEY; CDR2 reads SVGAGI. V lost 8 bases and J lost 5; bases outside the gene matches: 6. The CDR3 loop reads CASRGQGGHNEQFF. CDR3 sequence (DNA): TGTGCCAGCCGAGGACAGGGGGGACACAATGAGCAGTTCTTC.